Following are 3 T cell receptor beta chains from one sample sequenced in a study of blood T cell repertoires in COVID-19. The table came from immunoSEQ multiplex PCR; TCRdb's copy has only in-frame clones and leaves some out. Here the sample spans 190,000 or so clones, 80% to 90% being singletons. Input material: PBMCs or T cells enriched from blood (not recorded which). These receptors were collected from a woman in her late teens or twenties who had recovered from COVID-19.

This clone was counted between two and nine times. The J gene is TRBJ2-3, the V gene TRBV7-2; D is perhaps TRBD1 (5 bases). The CDR3 extends over 14 amino acids. Trimming left V 3 bases short and J 9 bases short, with 16 bases between. The V gene's germline CDR1 is SGHTA and CDR2 FQGNSA. CDR3 amino acids: CASSLSRPQGTQYF. DNA for the CDR3: TGTGCCAGCAGCTTGTCTAGGCCTCAGGGAACGCAGTATTTT. The whole variable domain, filled in from reference TRBV7-2 and TRBJ2-3, reads GAGVSQSPSNKVTEKGKDVELRCDPISGHTALYWYRQSLGQGLEFLIYFQGNSAPDKSGLPSDRFSAERTGGSVSTLTIQRTQQEDSAVYLCASSLSRPQGTQYFGPGTRLTVL.

The chain carries TRBV6-5 and TRBJ1-1; 7 bases are shared with TRBD1. The CDR3 length is 15 residues. Germline V CDR1 and CDR2: MNHEY, SVGAGI. V shed 6 bases, J shed 2 bases, and the junction held 9 bases outside the gene matches. In nucleotides, the CDR3 is TGTGCCAGCAGCGGACAGGAGGGGCATAACACTGAAGCTTTCTTT. Protein product: CASSGQEGHNTEAFF.

The CDR3 is CATSEDSMRGYTF. In DNA, the CDR3 is TGTGCCACCAGTGAGGACAGCATGCGGGGCTACACCTTC. The rearrangement joins TRBV24-1 to TRBJ1-2, with D perhaps matching TRBD1 (6 bases). CDR1 is KGHDR, CDR2 SFDVKD, per germline. Trimming pared 4 bases from V and 8 bases from J, leaving 13 bases between. The CDR3 has 13 amino acids.